These T cell receptor beta chains were read from a single sample in a study of a mutant IDH1 vaccine in newly diagnosed glioma. What these receptors recognize is not known. TCRdb keeps only in-frame clones here, not all; method: immunoSEQ multiplex PCR. This sample has about 77,000 clones; roughly 85% occur once, and the top ten carry 0.6% to 0.95%. This specimen was PBMCs, taken from a glioma patient whose treatment included an IDH1 peptide vaccine. The receptor set was obtained from a woman between 45 and 65 years old with glioma. Each CDR3 is given with its conserved first and last residue. D genes are given only for firm matches. A clone size is listed for some rows: how often the clone was seen (once, few, many), or a class if it is expanded.

V gene: TRBV7-9
D gene: .
J gene: TRBJ2-7
clone size: .
CDR3 protein: CASRTRTADRYEQYF
CDR3 DNA: TGTGCCAGCAGGACGCGGACAGCTGATCGCTACGAGCAGTACTTC

V gene: TRBV6-6
D gene: TRBD1
J gene: TRBJ1-1
clone size: few
CDR3 protein: CASRRTGAFF
CDR3 DNA: TGTGCCAGCCGCAGGACAGGAGCTTTCTTT

V gene: TRBV28
D gene: .
J gene: TRBJ2-1
clone size: .
CDR3 protein: CASSFAGAGDNEQFF
CDR3 DNA: TGTGCCAGCAGTTTTGCGGGGGCCGGGGACAATGAGCAGTTCTTC

V gene: TRBV5-6
D gene: .
J gene: TRBJ2-5
clone size: .
CDR3 protein: CASSLGGTQYF
CDR3 DNA: TGTGCCAGCAGCTTGGGAGGGACCCAGTACTTC

V gene: TRBV27
D gene: .
J gene: TRBJ2-1
clone size: .
CDR3 protein: CATRRLPNNEQFF
CDR3 DNA: TGTGCCACCCGACGGCTACCAAACAATGAGCAGTTCTTC

V gene: TRBV6-5
D gene: TRBD2
J gene: TRBJ2-7
clone size: .
CDR3 protein: CASSYYPSGSYEQYF
CDR3 DNA: TGTGCCAGCAGTTACTATCCTAGCGGGAGCTACGAGCAGTACTTC

V gene: TRBV10-3
D gene: .
J gene: TRBJ1-2
clone size: .
CDR3 protein: CAISESASLWDYGYTF
CDR3 DNA: TGTGCCATCAGTGAGTCTGCCTCTCTCTGGGACTATGGCTACACCTTC

V gene: TRBV25-1
D gene: .
J gene: TRBJ2-2
clone size: .
CDR3 protein: CASSVGWAAGELFF
CDR3 DNA: TGTGCCAGCAGTGTAGGTTGGGCTGCCGGGGAGCTGTTTTTT

V gene: TRBV6-5
D gene: .
J gene: TRBJ1-6
clone size: once
CDR3 protein: CASSYSRAPNSPLHF
CDR3 DNA: TGTGCCAGCAGTTACTCGAGAGCGCCCAATTCACCCCTCCACTTT

V gene: TRBV27
D gene: .
J gene: TRBJ2-1
clone size: .
CDR3 protein: CASSSRGDNEQFF
CDR3 DNA: TGTGCCAGCAGTTCGCGGGGAGACAATGAGCAGTTCTTC

V gene: TRBV5-4
D gene: .
J gene: TRBJ2-7
clone size: few
CDR3 protein: CASSLGGGYGEQYF
CDR3 DNA: TGTGCCAGCAGCTTGGGAGGAGGGTATGGCGAGCAGTACTTC

V gene: TRBV10-1
D gene: TRBD2
J gene: TRBJ2-1
clone size: .
CDR3 protein: CASSRGGSSYNEQFF
CDR3 DNA: TGCGCCAGCTCCCGCGGGGGGAGCTCCTACAATGAGCAGTTCTTC

V gene: TRBV7-9
D gene: TRBD1
J gene: TRBJ2-5
clone size: .
CDR3 protein: CASNRQGQGETQYF
CDR3 DNA: TGTGCCAGCAACCGACAGGGCCAAGGGGAGACCCAGTACTTC

V gene: TRBV19
D gene: TRBD1
J gene: TRBJ2-1
clone size: .
CDR3 protein: CASSPRTGKNLNEQFF
CDR3 DNA: TGTGCCAGTAGTCCACGGACAGGGAAGAACCTCAATGAGCAGTTCTTC

V gene: TRBV11-3
D gene: .
J gene: TRBJ2-7
clone size: .
CDR3 protein: CASSPEAGPGYEQYF
CDR3 DNA: TGTGCCAGCAGCCCCGAGGCGGGTCCCGGCTACGAGCAGTACTTC

V gene: TRBV6-5
D gene: .
J gene: TRBJ2-2
clone size: .
CDR3 protein: CASSYQPTGNGELFF
CDR3 DNA: TGTGCCAGCAGTTACCAACCTACGGGGAATGGGGAGCTGTTTTTT

V gene: TRBV30
D gene: TRBD1
J gene: TRBJ1-5
clone size: .
CDR3 protein: CAWSRQQGESPQHF
CDR3 DNA: TGTGCCTGGAGTCGGCAGCAGGGGGAGTCGCCCCAGCATTTT

V gene: TRBV5-1
D gene: TRBD1
J gene: TRBJ1-1
clone size: few
CDR3 protein: CASSRSTGGNTEAFF
CDR3 DNA: TGCGCCAGCAGCCGTTCGACAGGGGGGAACACTGAAGCTTTCTTT

V gene: TRBV6-6
D gene: .
J gene: TRBJ2-1
clone size: once
CDR3 protein: CASSRPYNEQFF
CDR3 DNA: TGTGCCAGCAGCCGCCCTTACAATGAGCAGTTCTTC

V gene: TRBV15
D gene: TRBD2
J gene: TRBJ2-5
clone size: .
CDR3 protein: CATGRREGRETQYF
CDR3 DNA: TGTGCCACAGGTCGGCGGGAGGGCAGGGAGACCCAGTACTTC

V gene: TRBV7-3
D gene: TRBD2
J gene: TRBJ2-7
clone size: .
CDR3 protein: CASSLTGTSQYEQYF
CDR3 DNA: TGTGCCAGCAGCCTCACCGGGACTAGCCAGTACGAGCAGTACTTC

V gene: TRBV7-6
D gene: .
J gene: TRBJ2-5
clone size: .
CDR3 protein: CASRNGLESQETQYF
CDR3 DNA: TGTGCCAGCAGAAACGGTCTGGAAAGTCAAGAGACCCAGTACTTC

V gene: TRBV5-1
D gene: TRBD2
J gene: TRBJ2-7
clone size: .
CDR3 protein: CASSLETSGFYEQYF
CDR3 DNA: TGCGCCAGCAGCTTGGAGACTAGCGGGTTCTACGAGCAGTACTTC

V gene: TRBV10-2
D gene: TRBD1
J gene: TRBJ1-2
clone size: .
CDR3 protein: CASRATGGSNGYGYTF
CDR3 DNA: TGCGCCAGCAGGGCGACAGGGGGCAGTAACGGCTATGGCTACACCTTC

V gene: TRBV5-4
D gene: .
J gene: TRBJ2-5
clone size: once
CDR3 protein: CASKEQRQETQYF
CDR3 DNA: TGTGCCAGCAAAGAACAGCGCCAAGAGACCCAGTACTTC

V gene: TRBV9
D gene: TRBD2
J gene: TRBJ2-1
clone size: .
CDR3 protein: CASSESLAGEGTNEQFF
CDR3 DNA: TGTGCCAGCAGCGAAAGCCTAGCGGGAGAGGGGACCAATGAGCAGTTCTTC

V gene: TRBV6-1
D gene: .
J gene: TRBJ1-5
clone size: .
CDR3 protein: CASSVSFSGNQPQHF
CDR3 DNA: TGTGCCAGCAGTGTTAGTTTCAGTGGCAATCAGCCCCAGCATTTT

V gene: TRBV14
D gene: TRBD2
J gene: TRBJ2-6
clone size: .
CDR3 protein: CASSPRRGRGANVLTF
CDR3 DNA: TGTGCCAGCAGCCCTCGGCGGGGGAGGGGGGCCAACGTCCTGACTTTC

V gene: TRBV6-6
D gene: .
J gene: TRBJ1-5
clone size: few
CDR3 protein: CASSPTGGGLNQPQHF
CDR3 DNA: TGTGCCAGCAGCCCGACCGGTGGAGGGCTCAATCAGCCCCAGCATTTT

V gene: TRBV19
D gene: TRBD2
J gene: TRBJ2-3
clone size: few
CDR3 protein: CASSTRTSGSTDTQYF
CDR3 DNA: TGTGCCAGTAGTACCCGGACTAGCGGGAGCACAGATACGCAGTATTTT

V gene: TRBV7-9
D gene: .
J gene: TRBJ2-7
clone size: .
CDR3 protein: CASSLVAGEGYEQYF
CDR3 DNA: TGTGCCAGCAGCTTAGTGGCAGGGGAAGGATACGAGCAGTACTTC

V gene: TRBV5-4
D gene: .
J gene: TRBJ2-3
clone size: .
CDR3 protein: CASSIGDSTDTQYF
CDR3 DNA: TGTGCCAGCAGCATTGGGGACAGCACAGATACGCAGTATTTT

V gene: TRBV7-9
D gene: TRBD2
J gene: TRBJ2-1
clone size: .
CDR3 protein: CASSLEGGSGSLPFF
CDR3 DNA: TGTGCCAGCAGCTTAGAAGGGGGTAGCGGGAGTCTGCCGTTCTTC

V gene: TRBV7-6
D gene: .
J gene: TRBJ1-1
clone size: .
CDR3 protein: CASSLGGPMNTEAFF
CDR3 DNA: TGTGCCAGCAGCTTGGGTGGACCGATGAACACTGAAGCTTTCTTT

V gene: TRBV30
D gene: .
J gene: TRBJ2-5
clone size: .
CDR3 protein: CAWSRGLGEETQYF
CDR3 DNA: TGTGCCTGGAGTAGGGGCTTGGGGGAAGAGACCCAGTACTTC

V gene: TRBV28
D gene: TRBD2
J gene: TRBJ2-2
clone size: .
CDR3 protein: CASRAGNTGELFF
CDR3 DNA: TGTGCCAGCAGAGCGGGAAACACCGGGGAGCTGTTTTTT

V gene: TRBV7-9
D gene: TRBD2
J gene: TRBJ2-5
clone size: .
CDR3 protein: CASSSGTSEETQYF
CDR3 DNA: TGTGCCAGCAGCTCCGGGACTAGCGAGGAGACCCAGTACTTC

V gene: TRBV5-1
D gene: .
J gene: TRBJ2-3
clone size: .
CDR3 protein: CASKEGYSTDTQYF
CDR3 DNA: TGCGCCAGCAAGGAGGGGTATTCCACAGATACGCAGTATTTT

V gene: TRBV28
D gene: TRBD2
J gene: TRBJ2-3
clone size: .
CDR3 protein: CASSWGGRADTQYF
CDR3 DNA: TGTGCCAGCAGTTGGGGCGGGAGGGCAGATACGCAGTATTTT

V gene: TRBV7-9
D gene: .
J gene: TRBJ1-5
clone size: .
CDR3 protein: CASSRDHQPQHF
CDR3 DNA: TGTGCCAGCAGCCGTGATCATCAGCCCCAGCATTTT

V gene: TRBV19
D gene: .
J gene: TRBJ1-2
clone size: few
CDR3 protein: CASSKGEAGYTF
CDR3 DNA: TGTGCCAGTAGTAAGGGAGAGGCTGGCTACACCTTC

V gene: TRBV25-1
D gene: TRBD1
J gene: TRBJ1-2
clone size: .
CDR3 protein: CASFGQETNYGYTF
CDR3 DNA: TGTGCCAGCTTTGGACAGGAGACTAACTATGGCTACACCTTC

V gene: TRBV2
D gene: TRBD1
J gene: TRBJ2-7
clone size: .
CDR3 protein: CASMGQHYEQYF
CDR3 DNA: TGTGCCAGCATGGGACAGCACTACGAGCAGTACTTC

V gene: TRBV28
D gene: .
J gene: TRBJ2-5
clone size: few
CDR3 protein: CASSPYAPGEETQYF
CDR3 DNA: TGTGCCAGCAGCCCCTATGCCCCGGGGGAGGAGACCCAGTACTTC

V gene: TRBV4-2
D gene: TRBD2
J gene: TRBJ2-7
clone size: .
CDR3 protein: CASSQGPAGGGSSYEQYF
CDR3 DNA: TGTGCCAGCAGCCAAGGGCCAGCGGGAGGGGGGAGCTCCTACGAGCAGTACTTC

V gene: TRBV6-5
D gene: .
J gene: TRBJ2-7
clone size: once
CDR3 protein: CASSYGGFYEQYF
CDR3 DNA: TGTGCCAGCAGTTACGGGGGTTTCTACGAGCAGTACTTC

V gene: TRBV7-7
D gene: .
J gene: TRBJ2-3
clone size: .
CDR3 protein: CASSLDHGSTDTQYF
CDR3 DNA: TGTGCTAGCAGCTTAGATCACGGGAGCACAGATACGCAGTATTTT

V gene: TRBV2
D gene: .
J gene: TRBJ1-4
clone size: .
CDR3 protein: CASSQGPRNEKLFF
CDR3 DNA: TGTGCCAGCAGCCAGGGGCCGCGTAATGAAAAACTGTTTTTT

V gene: TRBV5-1
D gene: TRBD2
J gene: TRBJ2-3
clone size: .
CDR3 protein: CASSLQGTSGTDTQYF
CDR3 DNA: TGCGCCAGCAGCTTGCAGGGAACTAGCGGCACAGATACGCAGTATTTT

V gene: TRBV7-9
D gene: TRBD2
J gene: TRBJ2-5
clone size: .
CDR3 protein: CASSLIWLAGKETQYF
CDR3 DNA: TGTGCCAGCAGCTTAATTTGGCTAGCGGGAAAAGAGACCCAGTACTTC

V gene: TRBV5-1
D gene: TRBD1
J gene: TRBJ1-4
clone size: .
CDR3 protein: CASSFRQGSNEKLFF
CDR3 DNA: TGCGCCAGCAGCTTTAGACAGGGGTCTAATGAAAAACTGTTTTTT